This is a list of T cell receptor beta chains from one sample in a study of tumor-infiltrating lymphocytes in primary liver carcinoma. TCRdb re-analysed the multiplex PCR reads in MiXCR, keeping a single row per CDR3 protein. The repertoire includes about 74,000 distinct CDR3 sequences, 55% to 75% of them detected once, and 25% to 30% sits in the top ten. Sequencing was performed on liver tumor tissue from sampling region 4. These receptors all stem from a middle-aged man with primary liver carcinoma and hepatitis B virus infection. The CDR3 runs from the conserved cysteine through the conserved F or W. A D gene is named only where the DNA matches it firmly.

d_call: -
v_call: TRBV5-1
cdr3_aa: CASAARASGANVLTF

d_call: -
v_call: TRBV5-5
cdr3_aa: CTSSLRGCYNQSQHF

d_call: -
v_call: TRBV7-9
cdr3_aa: CANSFPQGNEQFF

d_call: -
v_call: TRBV11-2
cdr3_aa: CASGLAGPAEAQYF

d_call: TRBD2
v_call: TRBV29-1
cdr3_aa: CSVWLAANRELFF

d_call: -
v_call: TRBV7-9
cdr3_aa: CASSLDRAAEAFF

d_call: -
v_call: TRBV7-9
cdr3_aa: CASSFSAGEQFF

d_call: TRBD2
v_call: TRBV6-5
cdr3_aa: CASSSSSGRTIGELFF

d_call: -
v_call: TRBV28
cdr3_aa: CTISPQGTTNEKLFF

d_call: -
v_call: TRBV7-2
cdr3_aa: CASSLGETGGGKEQFF

d_call: -
v_call: TRBV19
cdr3_aa: CVTASGPTGELFF

d_call: TRBD2
v_call: TRBV6-1
cdr3_aa: CASSELAGVPDTEYF

d_call: -
v_call: TRBV4-1
cdr3_aa: CASSTSGTPQETQYF

d_call: TRBD1
v_call: TRBV11-2
cdr3_aa: CSSSLRWTGENEQYF

d_call: -
v_call: TRBV6-6
cdr3_aa: CASLGGRELFF

d_call: TRBD1
v_call: TRBV11-2
cdr3_aa: CASSLGAGTGYEMYF

d_call: TRBD1
v_call: TRBV7-3
cdr3_aa: CASSSKTGQGASYNSPLHF

d_call: TRBD2
v_call: TRBV10-3
cdr3_aa: CAASTSVGLDEQYF

d_call: TRBD1
v_call: TRBV29-1
cdr3_aa: CSALMTGDYGYTF

d_call: TRBD2
v_call: TRBV4-1
cdr3_aa: CASRPQWGGGSYEQYF

d_call: TRBD1
v_call: TRBV10-3
cdr3_aa: CAISTGDGGETQYF

d_call: -
v_call: TRBV29-1
cdr3_aa: CSVAAVGDTDRQYF

d_call: -
v_call: TRBV20-1
cdr3_aa: CSARDGEPYNEQFF

d_call: -
v_call: TRBV5-1
cdr3_aa: CSSSYGGGGQPQHF

d_call: TRBD2
v_call: TRBV11-2
cdr3_aa: CASSQYSGGSYDQYF

d_call: -
v_call: TRBV11-2
cdr3_aa: CTSSLGVATSTDTHYF

d_call: -
v_call: TRBV21-1
cdr3_aa: CASSKVTPGTGELFF

d_call: -
v_call: TRBV11-2
cdr3_aa: CASSLVGNEQFF

d_call: -
v_call: TRBV11-1
cdr3_aa: CAGSLCLAQYNEQFF

d_call: -
v_call: TRBV20-1
cdr3_aa: CSARKDGNDNQPQHF

d_call: -
v_call: TRBV29-1
cdr3_aa: CSVVEGGDTDTQYF

d_call: -
v_call: TRBV7-2
cdr3_aa: CASSFGQKETQYF

d_call: -
v_call: TRBV28
cdr3_aa: CASSSRRNVGRVNIQYF

d_call: TRBD2
v_call: TRBV5-1
cdr3_aa: CASSGGGGSGTYNEQFF

d_call: -
v_call: TRBV11-2
cdr3_aa: CTSSSLSLRYNEQFF

d_call: -
v_call: TRBV6-1
cdr3_aa: CASSDVGYNELFF

d_call: TRBD1
v_call: TRBV28
cdr3_aa: CASTSEQGDSYGYTF

d_call: TRBD1
v_call: TRBV6-1
cdr3_aa: CASSEVKTGGETQHF

d_call: TRBD2
v_call: TRBV10-2
cdr3_aa: CASSPTSGNYEQYF

d_call: TRBD1
v_call: TRBV29-1
cdr3_aa: CSLGRGQRDTQYF

d_call: -
v_call: TRBV10-3
cdr3_aa: CAMSERVETQYF

d_call: TRBD1
v_call: TRBV11-1
cdr3_aa: CTSSHNRGLNEKLFF

d_call: -
v_call: TRBV10-3
cdr3_aa: CAVGENRVLGNTEAFF